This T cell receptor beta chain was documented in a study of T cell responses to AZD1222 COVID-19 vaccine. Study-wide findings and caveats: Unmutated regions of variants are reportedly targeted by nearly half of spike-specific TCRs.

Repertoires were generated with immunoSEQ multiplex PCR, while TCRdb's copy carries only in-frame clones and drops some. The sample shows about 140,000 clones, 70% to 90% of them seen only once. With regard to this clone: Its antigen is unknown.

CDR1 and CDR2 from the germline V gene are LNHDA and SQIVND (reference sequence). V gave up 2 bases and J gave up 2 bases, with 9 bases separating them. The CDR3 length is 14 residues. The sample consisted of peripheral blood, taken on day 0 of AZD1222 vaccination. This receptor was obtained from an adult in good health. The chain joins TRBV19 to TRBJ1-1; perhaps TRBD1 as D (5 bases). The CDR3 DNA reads TGTGCCAGTAGTATACGACAGCCCAACACTGAAGCTTTCTTT. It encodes CASSIRQPNTEAFF. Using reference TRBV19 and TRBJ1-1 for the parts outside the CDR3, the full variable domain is DGGITQSPKYLFRKEGQNVTLSCEQNLNHDAMYWYRQDPGQGLRLIYYSQIVNDFQKGDIAEGYSVSREKKESFPLTVTSAQKNPTAFYLCASSIRQPNTEAFFGQGTRLTVV.